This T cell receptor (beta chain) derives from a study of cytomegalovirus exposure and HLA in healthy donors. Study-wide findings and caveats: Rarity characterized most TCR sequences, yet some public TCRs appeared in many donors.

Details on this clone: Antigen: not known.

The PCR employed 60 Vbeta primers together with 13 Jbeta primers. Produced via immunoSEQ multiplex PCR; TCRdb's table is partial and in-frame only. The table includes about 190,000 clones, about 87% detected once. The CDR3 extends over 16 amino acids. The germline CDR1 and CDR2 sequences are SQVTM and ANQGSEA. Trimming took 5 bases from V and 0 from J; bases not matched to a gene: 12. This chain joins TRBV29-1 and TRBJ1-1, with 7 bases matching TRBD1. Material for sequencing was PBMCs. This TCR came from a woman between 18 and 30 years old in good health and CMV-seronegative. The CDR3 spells CSVWAGGRRMNTEAFF. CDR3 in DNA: TGCAGCGTTTGGGCAGGGGGGAGGAGAATGAACACTGAAGCTTTCTTT.